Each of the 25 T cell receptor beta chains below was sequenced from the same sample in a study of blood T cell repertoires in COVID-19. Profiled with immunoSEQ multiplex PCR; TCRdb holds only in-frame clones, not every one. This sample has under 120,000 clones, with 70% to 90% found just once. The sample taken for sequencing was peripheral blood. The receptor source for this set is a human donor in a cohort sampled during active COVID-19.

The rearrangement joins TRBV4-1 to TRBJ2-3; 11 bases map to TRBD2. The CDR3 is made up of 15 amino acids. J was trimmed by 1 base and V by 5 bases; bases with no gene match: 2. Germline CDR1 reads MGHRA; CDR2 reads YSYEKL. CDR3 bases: TGCGCCAGCAGCGGGGGACTAGCGGGCACAGATACGCAGTATTTT. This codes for CASSGGLAGTDTQYF.

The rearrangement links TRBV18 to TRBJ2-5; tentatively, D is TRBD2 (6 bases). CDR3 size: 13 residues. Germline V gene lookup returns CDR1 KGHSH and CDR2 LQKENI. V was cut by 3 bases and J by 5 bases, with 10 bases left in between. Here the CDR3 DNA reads TGTGCCAGCTCACCCCTCCGGGGGGAGACCCAGTACTTC. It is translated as CASSPLRGETQYF.

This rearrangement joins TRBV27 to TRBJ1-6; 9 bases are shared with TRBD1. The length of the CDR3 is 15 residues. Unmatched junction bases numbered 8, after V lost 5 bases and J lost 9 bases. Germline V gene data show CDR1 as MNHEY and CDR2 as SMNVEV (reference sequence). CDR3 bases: TGTGCCAGCAGTCCCCGGGACAGGGAAGGTTCACCCCTCCACTTT. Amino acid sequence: CASSPRDREGSPLHF.

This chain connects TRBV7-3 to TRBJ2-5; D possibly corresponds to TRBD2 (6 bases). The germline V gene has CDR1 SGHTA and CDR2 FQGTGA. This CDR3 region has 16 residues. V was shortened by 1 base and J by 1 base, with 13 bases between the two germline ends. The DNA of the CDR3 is TGTGCCAGCAGCTTAAGGGGGGTAGCGTCCCAAGAGACCCAGTACTTC. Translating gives CASSLRGVASQETQYF.

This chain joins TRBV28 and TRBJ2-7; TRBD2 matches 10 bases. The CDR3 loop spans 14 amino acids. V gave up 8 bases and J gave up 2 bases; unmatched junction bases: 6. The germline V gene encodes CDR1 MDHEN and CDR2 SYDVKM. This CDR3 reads CASGLAVTPYEQYF. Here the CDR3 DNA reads TGTGCCAGCGGACTAGCGGTAACCCCCTACGAGCAGTACTTC.

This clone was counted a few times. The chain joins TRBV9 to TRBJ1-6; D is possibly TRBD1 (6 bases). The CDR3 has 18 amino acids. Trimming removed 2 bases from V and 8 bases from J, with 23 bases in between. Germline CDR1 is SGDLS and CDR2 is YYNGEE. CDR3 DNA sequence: TGTGCCAGCAGCGTCCGACCCGGGACATCTCCCAGGGATTCACCCCTCCACTTT. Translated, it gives CASSVRPGTSPRDSPLHF.

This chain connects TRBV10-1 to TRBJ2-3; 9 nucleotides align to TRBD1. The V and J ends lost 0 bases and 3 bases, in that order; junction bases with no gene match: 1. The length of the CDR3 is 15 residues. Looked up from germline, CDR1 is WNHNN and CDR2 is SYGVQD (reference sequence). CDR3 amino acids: CASSESGQGTDTQYF. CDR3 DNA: TGCGCCAGCAGTGAGTCGGGACAGGGAACAGATACGCAGTATTTT.

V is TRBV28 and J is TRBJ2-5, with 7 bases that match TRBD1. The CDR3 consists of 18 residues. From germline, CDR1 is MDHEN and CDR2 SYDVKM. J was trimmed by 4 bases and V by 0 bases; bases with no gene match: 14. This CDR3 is CASSLWAGGKSGGETQYF. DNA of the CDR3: TGTGCCAGCAGTTTATGGGCAGGGGGTAAATCAGGGGGAGAGACCCAGTACTTC.

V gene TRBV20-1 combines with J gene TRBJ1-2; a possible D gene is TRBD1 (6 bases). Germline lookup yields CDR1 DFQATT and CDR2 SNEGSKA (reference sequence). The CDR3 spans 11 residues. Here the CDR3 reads CRTGRLDGYTF. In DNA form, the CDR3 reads TGCAGGACAGGACGTCTAGATGGCTACACCTTC.

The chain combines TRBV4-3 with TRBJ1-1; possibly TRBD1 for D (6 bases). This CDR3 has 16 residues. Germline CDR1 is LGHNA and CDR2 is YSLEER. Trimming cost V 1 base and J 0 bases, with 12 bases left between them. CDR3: CASSQGTVGMNTEAFF. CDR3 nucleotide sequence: TGCGCCAGCAGCCAAGGGACAGTGGGCATGAACACTGAAGCTTTCTTT.

CDR3 nucleotides: TGTGCCAGCAGTTACTCTACCTACAGGGAATCCTACAATGAGCAGTTCTTC. The encoded protein is CASSYSTYRESYNEQFF. The V call is TRBV6-2 or TRBV6-3, the J call TRBJ2-1; tentative D call: TRBD1 (6 bases). V lost 0 bases and J lost 1, with 13 bases in between. Germline V gene data show CDR1 as MNHEY and CDR2 as SVGEGT. The CDR3 is 17 amino acids.

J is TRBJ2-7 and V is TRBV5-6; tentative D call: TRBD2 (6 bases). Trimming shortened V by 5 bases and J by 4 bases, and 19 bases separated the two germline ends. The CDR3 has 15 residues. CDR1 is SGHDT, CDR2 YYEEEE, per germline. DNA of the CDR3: TGTGCCAGCAGTCTAAACCGGGGGTTCAGGTACGAGCAGTACTTC. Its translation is CASSLNRGFRYEQYF.

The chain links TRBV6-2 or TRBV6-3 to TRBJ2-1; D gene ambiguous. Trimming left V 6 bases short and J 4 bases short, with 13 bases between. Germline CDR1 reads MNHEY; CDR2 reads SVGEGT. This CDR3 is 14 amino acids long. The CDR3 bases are TGTGCCAGCAGCCCCAGTAGCCCGTACAATGAGCAGTTCTTC. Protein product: CASSPSSPYNEQFF.

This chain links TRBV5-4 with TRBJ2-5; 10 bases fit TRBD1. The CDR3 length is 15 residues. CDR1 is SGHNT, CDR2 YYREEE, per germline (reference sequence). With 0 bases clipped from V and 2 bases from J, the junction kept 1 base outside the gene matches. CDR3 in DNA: TGTGCCAGCAGCTTGGGGGGACAGGGGCAAGAGACCCAGTACTTC. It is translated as CASSLGGQGQETQYF.

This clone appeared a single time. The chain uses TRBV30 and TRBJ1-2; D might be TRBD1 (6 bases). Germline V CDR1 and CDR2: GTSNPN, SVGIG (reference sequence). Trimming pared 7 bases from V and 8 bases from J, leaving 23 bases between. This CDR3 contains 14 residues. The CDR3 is CAFQSQTGASGYTF. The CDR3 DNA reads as TGTGCCTTCCAATCTCAGACAGGAGCTTCCGGCTACACCTTC. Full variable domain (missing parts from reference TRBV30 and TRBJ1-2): SQTIHQWPATLVQPVGSPLSLECTVEGTSNPNLYWYRQAAGRGLQLLFYSVGIGQISSEVPQNLSASRPQDRQFILSSKKLLLSDSGFYLCAFQSQTGASGYTFGSGTRLTVV.

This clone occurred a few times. Written as DNA, the CDR3 is TGTGCCAGCAGCCCCCTCCCCCGACTAGCGGACCCCGGGGAGCTGTTTTTT. Its translation: CASSPLPRLADPGELFF. V and J are TRBV4-2 and TRBJ2-2; 9 bases map to TRBD2. Germline values: CDR1 LGHNA, CDR2 YNFKEQ. V shed 4 bases and J 6 bases; nucleotides not matched to a gene: 12. The CDR3 totals 17 residues.

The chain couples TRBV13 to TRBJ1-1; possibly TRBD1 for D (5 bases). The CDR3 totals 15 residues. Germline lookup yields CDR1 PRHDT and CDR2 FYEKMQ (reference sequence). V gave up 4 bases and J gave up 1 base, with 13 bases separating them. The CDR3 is CASSSPTGGNTEAFF. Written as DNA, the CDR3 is TGTGCCAGCAGCTCCCCTACGGGGGGGAACACTGAAGCTTTCTTT.

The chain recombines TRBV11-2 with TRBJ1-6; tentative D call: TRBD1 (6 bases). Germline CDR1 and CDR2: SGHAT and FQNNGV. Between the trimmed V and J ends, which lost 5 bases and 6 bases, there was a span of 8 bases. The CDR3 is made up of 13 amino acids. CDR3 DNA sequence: TGTGCCAGCAGCCCAGGGGTTAATTCACCCCTCCACTTT. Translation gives CASSPGVNSPLHF.

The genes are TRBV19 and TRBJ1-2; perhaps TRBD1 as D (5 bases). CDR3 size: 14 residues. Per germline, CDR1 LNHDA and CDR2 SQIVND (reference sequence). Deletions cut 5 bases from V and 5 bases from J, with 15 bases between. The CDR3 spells CASSRRGDSYGYTF. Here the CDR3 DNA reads TGTGCCAGTAGTCGGCGGGGGGATTCATATGGCTACACCTTC.

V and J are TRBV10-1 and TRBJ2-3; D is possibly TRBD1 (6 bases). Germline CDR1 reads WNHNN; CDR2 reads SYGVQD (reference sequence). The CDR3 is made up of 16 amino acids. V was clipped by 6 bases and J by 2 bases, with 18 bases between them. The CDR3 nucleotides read TGCGCCAGCAGCCCCGGACAGCCGGTCGTCACAGATACGCAGTATTTT. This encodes CASSPGQPVVTDTQYF.

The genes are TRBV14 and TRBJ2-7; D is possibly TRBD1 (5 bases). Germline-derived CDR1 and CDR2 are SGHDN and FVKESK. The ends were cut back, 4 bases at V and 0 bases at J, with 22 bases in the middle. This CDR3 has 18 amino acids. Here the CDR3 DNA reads TGTGCCAGCAGCCTTGGACCTACTTCAAGGGGTAGCTCCTACGAGCAGTACTTC. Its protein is CASSLGPTSRGSSYEQYF.

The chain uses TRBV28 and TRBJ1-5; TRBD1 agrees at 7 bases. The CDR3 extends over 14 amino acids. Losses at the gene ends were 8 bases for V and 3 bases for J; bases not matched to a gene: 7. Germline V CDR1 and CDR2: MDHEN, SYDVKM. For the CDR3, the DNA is TGTGCCAGCGACACAGGGGCCCCCAATCAGCCCCAGCATTTT. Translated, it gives CASDTGAPNQPQHF.

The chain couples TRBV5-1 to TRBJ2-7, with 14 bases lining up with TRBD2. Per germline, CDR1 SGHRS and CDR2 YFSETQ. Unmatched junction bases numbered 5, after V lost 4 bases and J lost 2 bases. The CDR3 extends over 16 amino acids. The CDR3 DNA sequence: TGCGCCAGCAGCACGGGACTAGCGGGGGCGACCTACGAGCAGTACTTC. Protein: CASSTGLAGATYEQYF.

DNA for the CDR3: TGTGCCAGCAGTCTACGACAGGGGTTGAGCGCTTTCTTT. This translates into CASSLRQGLSAFF. The chain links TRBV12-3 or TRBV12-4 to TRBJ1-1; the match to TRBD1 covers 8 bases. This CDR3 has 13 amino acids. Trimming took 5 bases from V and 11 from J; bases not matched to a gene: 10.

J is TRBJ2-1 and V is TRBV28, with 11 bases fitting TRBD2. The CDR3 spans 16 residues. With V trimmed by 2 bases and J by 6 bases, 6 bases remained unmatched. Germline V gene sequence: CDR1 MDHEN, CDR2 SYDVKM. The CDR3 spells CASSLPGTSGLNEQFF. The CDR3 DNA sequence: TGTGCCAGCAGTTTACCCGGGACTAGCGGCCTCAATGAGCAGTTCTTC.